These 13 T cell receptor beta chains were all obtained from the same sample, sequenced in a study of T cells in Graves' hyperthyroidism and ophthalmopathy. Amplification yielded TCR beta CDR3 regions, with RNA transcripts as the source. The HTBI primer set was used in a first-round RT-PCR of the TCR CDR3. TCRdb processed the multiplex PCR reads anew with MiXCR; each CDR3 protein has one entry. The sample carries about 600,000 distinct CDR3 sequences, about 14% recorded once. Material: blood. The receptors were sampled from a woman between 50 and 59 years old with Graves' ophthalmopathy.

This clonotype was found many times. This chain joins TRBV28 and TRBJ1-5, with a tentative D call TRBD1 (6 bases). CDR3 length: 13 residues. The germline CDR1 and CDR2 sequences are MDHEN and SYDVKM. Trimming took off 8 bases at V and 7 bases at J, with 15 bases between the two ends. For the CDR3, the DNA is TGTGCCAGCCGGGACACCGGGCGGCAGCCCCAGCATTTT. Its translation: CASRDTGRQPQHF. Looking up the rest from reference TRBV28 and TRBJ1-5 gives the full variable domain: DVKVTQSSRYLVKRTGEKVFLECVQDMDHENMFWYRQDPGLGLRLIYFSYDVKMKEKGDIPEGYSVSREKKERFSLILESASTNQTSMYLCASRDTGRQPQHFGDGTRLSIL.

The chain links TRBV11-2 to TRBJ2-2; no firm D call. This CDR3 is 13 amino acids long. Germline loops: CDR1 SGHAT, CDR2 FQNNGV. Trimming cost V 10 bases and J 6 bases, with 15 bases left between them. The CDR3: CATFHVGAGELFF. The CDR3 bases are TGTGCCACCTTCCACGTTGGGGCCGGGGAGCTGTTTTTT. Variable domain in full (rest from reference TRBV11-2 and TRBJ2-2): EAGVAQSPRYKIIEKRQSVAFWCNPISGHATLYWYQQILGQGPKLLIQFQNNGVVDDSQLPKDRFSAERLKGVDSTLKIQPAKLEDSAVYLCATFHVGAGELFFGEGSRLTVL.

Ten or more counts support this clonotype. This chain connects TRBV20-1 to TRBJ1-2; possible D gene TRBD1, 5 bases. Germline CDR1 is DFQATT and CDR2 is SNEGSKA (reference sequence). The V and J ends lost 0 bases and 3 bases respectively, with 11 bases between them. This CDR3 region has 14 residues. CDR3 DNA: TGCAGTGCTAGAGATTCAGGGAGGGACTATGGCTACACCTTC. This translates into CSARDSGRDYGYTF.

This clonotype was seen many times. The DNA for the CDR3 is TGTGCCAGCTCACAGACAGATTCGGACACTGAAGCTTTCTTT. Protein sequence: CASSQTDSDTEAFF. The rearrangement joins TRBV18 to TRBJ1-1; a possible D gene is TRBD1 (5 bases). Trimming stripped 4 bases from V and 3 bases from J, with 12 bases between. The CDR3 extends over 14 amino acids. The germline gives CDR1 KGHSH, CDR2 LQKENI.

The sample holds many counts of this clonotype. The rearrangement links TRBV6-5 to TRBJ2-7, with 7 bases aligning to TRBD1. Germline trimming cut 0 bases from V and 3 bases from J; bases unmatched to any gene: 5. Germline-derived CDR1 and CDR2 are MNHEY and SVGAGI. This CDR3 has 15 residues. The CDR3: CASSYSGQSIYEQYF. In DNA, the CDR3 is TGTGCCAGCAGTTACTCGGGACAGAGCATCTACGAGCAGTACTTC.

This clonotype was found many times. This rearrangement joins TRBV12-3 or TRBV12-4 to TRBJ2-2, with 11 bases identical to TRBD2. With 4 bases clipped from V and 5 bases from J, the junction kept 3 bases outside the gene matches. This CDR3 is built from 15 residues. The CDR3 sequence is CASSSLAGGTGELFF. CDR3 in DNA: TGTGCCAGCAGTTCCCTAGCGGGAGGAACCGGGGAGCTGTTTTTT.

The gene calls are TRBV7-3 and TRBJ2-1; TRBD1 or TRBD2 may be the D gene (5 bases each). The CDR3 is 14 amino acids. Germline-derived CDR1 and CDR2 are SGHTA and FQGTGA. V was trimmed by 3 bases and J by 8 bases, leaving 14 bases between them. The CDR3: CASSFDRGADEQFF. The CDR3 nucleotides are TGTGCCAGCAGCTTTGACAGAGGGGCGGATGAGCAGTTCTTC.

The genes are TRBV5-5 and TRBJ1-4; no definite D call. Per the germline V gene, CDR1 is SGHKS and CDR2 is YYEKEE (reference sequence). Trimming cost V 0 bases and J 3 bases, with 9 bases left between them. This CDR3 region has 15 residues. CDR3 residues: CASSLEGWANEKLFF. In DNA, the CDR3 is TGTGCCAGCAGCTTGGAAGGGTGGGCTAATGAAAAACTGTTTTTT.

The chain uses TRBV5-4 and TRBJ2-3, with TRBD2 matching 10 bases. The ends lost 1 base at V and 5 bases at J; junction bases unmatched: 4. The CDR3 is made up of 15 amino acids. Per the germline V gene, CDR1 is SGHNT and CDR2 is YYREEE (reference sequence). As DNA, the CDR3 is TGTGCCAGCAGCTTGAGGCAGCGGGAGGGAGATACGCAGTATTTT. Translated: CASSLRQREGDTQYF.

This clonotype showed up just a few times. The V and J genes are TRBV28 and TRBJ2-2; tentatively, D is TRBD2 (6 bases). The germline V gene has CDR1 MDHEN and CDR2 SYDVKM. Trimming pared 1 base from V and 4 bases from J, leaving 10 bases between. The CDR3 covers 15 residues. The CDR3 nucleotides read TGTGCCAGCAGTTTATTGCGGGAATTCACCGGGGAGCTGTTTTTT. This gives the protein CASSLLREFTGELFF.

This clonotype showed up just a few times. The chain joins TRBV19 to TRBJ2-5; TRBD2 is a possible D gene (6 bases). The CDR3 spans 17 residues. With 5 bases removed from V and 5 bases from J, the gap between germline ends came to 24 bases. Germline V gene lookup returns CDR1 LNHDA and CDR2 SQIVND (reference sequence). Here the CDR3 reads CASSGYREQGFMETQYF. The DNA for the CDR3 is TGTGCCAGTAGTGGCTACCGGGAGCAGGGATTTATGGAGACCCAGTACTTC.

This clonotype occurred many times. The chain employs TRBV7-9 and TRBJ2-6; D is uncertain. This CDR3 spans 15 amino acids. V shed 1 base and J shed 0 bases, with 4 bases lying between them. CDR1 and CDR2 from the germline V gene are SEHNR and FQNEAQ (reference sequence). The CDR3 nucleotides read TGTGCCAGCAGCTTAGGCAACTCTGGGGCCAACGTCCTGACTTTC. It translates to CASSLGNSGANVLTF.

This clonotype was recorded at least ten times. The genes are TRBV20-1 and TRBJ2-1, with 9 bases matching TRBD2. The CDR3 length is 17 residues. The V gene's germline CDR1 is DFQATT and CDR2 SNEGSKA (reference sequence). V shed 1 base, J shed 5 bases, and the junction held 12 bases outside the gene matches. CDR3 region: CSARAAINGGRDNEQFF. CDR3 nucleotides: TGCAGTGCTAGAGCTGCCATTAATGGCGGGAGGGACAATGAGCAGTTCTTC.